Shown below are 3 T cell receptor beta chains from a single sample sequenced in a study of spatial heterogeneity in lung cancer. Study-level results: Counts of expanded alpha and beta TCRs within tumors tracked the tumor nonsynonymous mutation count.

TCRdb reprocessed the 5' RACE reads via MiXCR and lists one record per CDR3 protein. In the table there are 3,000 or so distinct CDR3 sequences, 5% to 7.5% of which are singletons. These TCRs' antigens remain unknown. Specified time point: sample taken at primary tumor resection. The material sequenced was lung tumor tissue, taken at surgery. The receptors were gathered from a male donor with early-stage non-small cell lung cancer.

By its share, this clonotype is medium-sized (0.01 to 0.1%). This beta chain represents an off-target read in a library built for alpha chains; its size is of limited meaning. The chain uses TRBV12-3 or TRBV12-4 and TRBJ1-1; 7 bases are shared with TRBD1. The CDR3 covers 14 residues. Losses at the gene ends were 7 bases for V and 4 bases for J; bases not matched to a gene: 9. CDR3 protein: CASKLTGAATEAFF. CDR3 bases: TGTGCCAGCAAACTTACAGGGGCCGCCACTGAAGCTTTCTTT.

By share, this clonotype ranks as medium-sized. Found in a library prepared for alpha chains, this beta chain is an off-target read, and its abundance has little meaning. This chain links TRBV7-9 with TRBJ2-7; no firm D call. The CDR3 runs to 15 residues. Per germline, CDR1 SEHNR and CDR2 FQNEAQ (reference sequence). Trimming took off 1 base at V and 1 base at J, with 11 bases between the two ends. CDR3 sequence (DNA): TGTGCCAGCAGCTTAGTTTCGGGTAAATCCTACGAGCAGTACTTC. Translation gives CASSLVSGKSYEQYF.

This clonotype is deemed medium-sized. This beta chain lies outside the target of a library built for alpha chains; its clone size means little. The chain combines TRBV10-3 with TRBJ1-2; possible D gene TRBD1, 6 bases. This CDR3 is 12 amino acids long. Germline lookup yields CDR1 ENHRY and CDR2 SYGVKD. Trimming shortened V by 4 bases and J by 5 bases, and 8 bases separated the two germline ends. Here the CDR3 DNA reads TGTGCCATCAGTGGGACAGATTATGGCTACACCTTC. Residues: CAISGTDYGYTF.